Shown below are 27 T cell receptor beta chains from a single sample sequenced in a study of T cell responses to AZD1222 COVID-19 vaccine. Repertoires were generated with immunoSEQ multiplex PCR, while TCRdb's copy carries only in-frame clones and drops some. Of around 89,000 clones listed, roughly 90% are singletons. The sample consisted of peripheral blood, taken on day 0 of AZD1222 vaccination. The origin of the receptors is an adult in good health.

The chain recombines TRBV5-1 with TRBJ1-1; no definite D call. The CDR3 loop spans 13 amino acids. The germline gives CDR1 SGHRS, CDR2 YFSETQ. Trimming shortened V by 0 bases and J by 0 bases, and 3 bases separated the two germline ends. CDR3 protein: CASSLVLNTEAFF. The CDR3 region has the DNA TGCGCCAGCAGCTTGGTATTGAACACTGAAGCTTTCTTT.

The chain has TRBV6-6 and TRBJ2-3; a weak D match, TRBD1 (6 bases). Germline CDR1 and CDR2: MNHNY and SVGAGI (reference sequence). The CDR3 consists of 14 residues. V was clipped by 5 bases and J by 2 bases, with 11 bases between them. DNA of the CDR3: TGTGCCAGCAGTATACAGGGTTACACAGATACGCAGTATTTT. This sequence encodes CASSIQGYTDTQYF.

This chain connects TRBV9 to TRBJ2-2, with TRBD1 matching 7 bases. The V segment lost 4 bases and the J segment 4 bases; nucleotides outside the gene matches: 10. CDR3 size: 16 residues. The germline CDR1 and CDR2 sequences are SGDLS and YYNGEE. In nucleotides, the CDR3 is TGTGCCAGCAGCCCCCCGACAGGGTCGGTCACCGGGGAGCTGTTTTTT. As protein: CASSPPTGSVTGELFF.

The V and J genes are TRBV9 and TRBJ2-2; 9 bases are a match to TRBD2. This CDR3 comprises 18 residues. Germline V lookup: CDR1 SGDLS, CDR2 YYNGEE. V shed 8 bases, J shed 0 bases, and the junction held 14 bases outside the gene matches. Here the CDR3 reads CASARAGGQSTNTGELFF. CDR3 coding DNA: TGTGCCAGTGCCCGAGCGGGGGGCCAATCTACGAACACCGGGGAGCTGTTTTTT.

A word on this clone: Other DNA sequences from this sample encode an identical CDR3 as well. This sequence joins TRBV6-5 and TRBJ1-5; the D is unclear. Germline values: CDR1 MNHEY, CDR2 SVGAGI. The CDR3 loop spans 14 amino acids. V was pared by 2 bases and J by 7 bases, with 12 bases between. CDR3 in DNA: TGTGCCAGCAGTTACGGGCGAGGGAGGCAGCCCCAGCATTTT. Its protein is CASSYGRGRQPQHF.

The rearrangement uses TRBV19 and TRBJ2-7, with D possibly TRBD1 on 6 matching bases. Germline CDR1 and CDR2: LNHDA and SQIVND (reference sequence). Deletions cut 6 bases from V and 0 bases from J, with 15 bases between. This CDR3 has 15 residues. CDR3 region: CASRSNRESSYEQYF. As DNA, the CDR3 is TGTGCCAGTAGGTCAAACAGGGAGAGCTCCTACGAGCAGTACTTC.

This clone was recorded once. CDR3 in amino acids: CAWSTDRGFYGYTF. The CDR3 region has the DNA TGTGCCTGGAGCACGGACAGGGGGTTCTATGGCTACACCTTC. V is TRBV30 and J is TRBJ1-2; 10 bases agree with TRBD1. The CDR3 is 14 residues long. V shed 3 bases, J shed 4 bases, and the junction held 5 bases outside the gene matches. The germline V gene encodes CDR1 GTSNPN and CDR2 SVGIG (reference sequence).

This rearrangement joins TRBV28 to TRBJ2-1; 9 positions match TRBD1. This CDR3 region has 15 residues. The germline V gene encodes CDR1 MDHEN and CDR2 SYDVKM. The V gene end was trimmed by 3 bases and the J gene end by 7 bases; junction bases not matched to a gene: 7. The CDR3 DNA follows: TGTGCCAGCAGTTTGGGGACAGGGAATTTTAATGAGCAGTTCTTC. Amino acids: CASSLGTGNFNEQFF.

A note on this clone: One end of the junction is discordant with germline, which a read error may explain. The rearrangement uses TRBV3-1 (or the pseudogene TRBV3-2) and TRBJ2-7; a weak D match, TRBD1 (7 bases). This CDR3 region has 12 residues. CDR1 is LGHDT and CDR2 is YNNKEL in the germline V gene (reference sequence). The CDR3 nucleotides are TGTGCCAGCAGCCCAGGAGGGGGCGCCTACCACTTC. Amino acid sequence: CASSPGGGAYHF.

V is TRBV7-2 and J is TRBJ1-6; possibly TRBD1 for D (6 bases). V lost 8 bases, J lost 9 bases, and 11 bases lay in between. The CDR3 is made up of 12 amino acids. Germline CDR1 reads SGHTA; CDR2 reads FQGNSA. CDR3 sequence: CASLRGSSPLHF. CDR3 nucleotide sequence: TGTGCCAGCTTGAGGGGGAGTTCACCCCTCCACTTT.

This clone was observed once. This sequence joins TRBV11-2 and TRBJ1-2; D unresolved. V lost 5 bases and J lost 3, with 16 bases in between. CDR1 and CDR2 (germline): SGHAT, FQNNGV. The CDR3 is 15 residues long. Here the CDR3 reads CASSPTPGSDYGYTF. The CDR3, as DNA: TGTGCCAGCAGCCCGACCCCGGGATCCGACTATGGCTACACCTTC.

The J gene is TRBJ1-2, the V gene TRBV5-1, with D uncertain. Trimming took 3 bases from V and 2 from J, leaving 14 bases between them. From germline, CDR1 is SGHRS and CDR2 YFSETQ. The CDR3 extends over 15 amino acids. The CDR3: CASSWHTETNYGYTF. The DNA of the CDR3 is TGCGCCAGCAGCTGGCACACAGAGACCAACTATGGCTACACCTTC.

The rearrangement links TRBV23-1 to TRBJ2-7; a possible D gene is TRBD1 (6 bases). TRBV23-1 belongs to the ORF category, with a function that is uncertain. The CDR3 totals 14 residues. V was clipped by 3 bases and J by 3 bases, with 12 bases between them. CDR3 sequence reads: CASSHPPDSYEQYF. CDR3 sequence (DNA): TGCGCCAGCAGTCATCCACCGGACAGCTACGAGCAGTACTTC.

The rearrangement uses TRBV12-3 or TRBV12-4 and TRBJ1-4; 9 nucleotides line up with TRBD1. V shed 8 bases, J shed 7 bases, and the junction held 5 bases outside the gene matches. The CDR3 runs 13 residues. CDR3 sequence reads: CASVGTGSEKLFF. The CDR3 nucleotides are TGTGCCAGCGTCGGGACAGGGTCTGAAAAACTGTTTTTT.

The genes are TRBV6-2 or TRBV6-3 and TRBJ2-5, with D unclear. Germline loops: CDR1 MNHEY, CDR2 SVGEGT. The CDR3 consists of 14 residues. Trimming took off 5 bases at V and 1 base at J, with 11 bases between the two ends. This CDR3 is CASSLTAPQETQYF. The CDR3 DNA reads TGTGCCAGCAGTCTCACCGCTCCCCAAGAGACCCAGTACTTC.

V gene TRBV7-2 combines with J gene TRBJ1-2, with 7 nucleotides matching TRBD1. The CDR3 is made up of 17 amino acids. Trimming took 6 bases from V and 3 from J; bases not matched to a gene: 16. Germline V gene data show CDR1 as SGHTA and CDR2 as FQGNSA. The CDR3 nucleotides read TGTGCCAGCAGTCCTCAGGGGGTCCGGGGGGTATACTATGGCTACACCTTC. It translates to CASSPQGVRGVYYGYTF.

The gene calls are TRBV15 and TRBJ2-5; no reliable D call. CDR3 length equals 12 residues. The germline gives CDR1 LNHNV, CDR2 YYDKDF (reference sequence). V gave up 0 bases and J gave up 2 bases, with 1 base separating them. The CDR3 coding sequence is TGTGCCACCAGCAGAGATCAAGAGACCCAGTACTTC. Translation: CATSRDQETQYF.

The chain carries TRBV7-8 and TRBJ1-2; possible D gene TRBD1, 5 bases. This CDR3 has 12 amino acids. Per the germline V gene, CDR1 is SGHVS and CDR2 is FQNEAQ. Trimming took off 3 bases at V and 11 bases at J, with 13 bases between the two ends. The CDR3 nucleotides read TGTGCCAGCAGCTTGGACGCAGGGAAGTACACCTTC. This gives the protein CASSLDAGKYTF.

A few counts support this clone. The J gene is TRBJ2-2, the V gene TRBV9, with D tentatively TRBD2 (6 bases). Looked up from germline, CDR1 is SGDLS and CDR2 is YYNGEE. With 4 bases removed from V and 5 bases from J, the gap between germline ends came to 18 bases. CDR3 length: 16 residues. This CDR3 is CASSRRLDLATGELFF. CDR3 nucleotide sequence: TGTGCCAGCAGCCGAAGACTAGATTTAGCAACCGGGGAGCTGTTTTTT.

The chain links TRBV9 to TRBJ2-2, with D hard to call. Germline V lookup: CDR1 SGDLS, CDR2 YYNGEE. This CDR3 has 15 amino acids. V was pared by 1 base and J by 4 bases, with 11 bases between. The CDR3 DNA reads as TGTGCCAGCAGCGTAACGGGCCCAGGCACCGGGGAGCTGTTTTTT. Encoded protein: CASSVTGPGTGELFF.

J is TRBJ2-5 and V is TRBV19, with D perhaps assigned TRBD1 or TRBD2 (5 bases each). Trimming took off 4 bases at V and 5 bases at J, with 17 bases between the two ends. The CDR3 is 15 amino acids. CDR1 is LNHDA and CDR2 is SQIVND in the germline V gene (reference sequence). CDR3 coding DNA: TGTGCCAGTAGTACCGGGACCCCTGGATGGGAGACCCAGTACTTC. Encoded protein: CASSTGTPGWETQYF.

The chain couples TRBV5-1 to TRBJ1-1; D not certain. V shed 4 bases and J shed 0 bases, with 10 bases lying between them. Germline loops: CDR1 SGHRS, CDR2 YFSETQ. The CDR3 is 14 amino acids. This CDR3 reads CASSTQVMNTEAFF. CDR3 coding DNA: TGCGCCAGCAGCACACAAGTTATGAACACTGAAGCTTTCTTT. Full variable domain (outside the CDR3, taken from reference TRBV5-1 and TRBJ1-1): KAGVTQTPRYLIKTRGQQVTLSCSPISGHRSVSWYQQTPGQGLQFLFEYFSETQRNKGNFPGRFSGRQFSNSRSEMNVSTLELGDSALYLCASSTQVMNTEAFFGQGTRLTVV.

The J gene is TRBJ2-6, the V gene TRBV3-1 (or the pseudogene TRBV3-2); D unclear. Trimming removed 4 bases from V and 6 bases from J, with 10 bases in between. The CDR3 extends over 14 amino acids. CDR1 and CDR2 (germline): LGHDT, YNNKEL (reference sequence). In DNA form, the CDR3 reads TGTGCCAGCAGCCCTCCCACTGTGGCCAACGTCCTGACTTTC. It yields the protein CASSPPTVANVLTF.

CDR3 nucleotide sequence: TGCGCCAGCAGCTTAGGGCCAGGAAACATTCAGTACTTC. Translated: CASSLGPGNIQYF. The V gene is TRBV5-1, the J gene TRBJ2-4; D gene uncertain. The CDR3 spans 13 residues. Trimming removed 2 bases at V and 6 bases at J, with 9 bases between. Looked up from germline, CDR1 is SGHRS and CDR2 is YFSETQ.

This chain links TRBV6-6 with TRBJ1-2; D is unclear. V was trimmed by 4 bases and J by 4 bases, leaving 13 bases between them. Germline CDR1 is MNHNY and CDR2 is SVGAGI (reference sequence). The CDR3 contains 14 residues. In DNA, the CDR3 is TGTGCCAGCAGTTTGGGAGTCGCCATCTATGGCTACACCTTC. Residues: CASSLGVAIYGYTF.

The CDR3 protein is CASSQGGTGNQPQHF. The CDR3 DNA follows: TGTGCCAGCAGCCAAGGAGGGACAGGCAATCAGCCCCAGCATTTT. V and J are TRBV3-1 (or the pseudogene TRBV3-2) and TRBJ1-5; 7 bases fit TRBD1. Per the germline V gene, CDR1 is LGHDT and CDR2 is YNNKEL (reference sequence). The CDR3 is 15 amino acids. V trimming: 1 base; J trimming: 2 bases; junction bases outside the gene matches: 2.

The CDR3 protein is CASSPRDSTYEQYF. The CDR3 nucleotides are TGTGCCAGCAGTCCCCGGGACAGCACCTACGAGCAGTACTTC. This chain uses TRBV27 with TRBJ2-7; 7 nucleotides match TRBD1. The CDR3 consists of 14 residues. V gave up 5 bases and J gave up 2 bases; unmatched junction bases: 6. In germline, CDR1 is MNHEY, CDR2 SMNVEV (reference sequence).